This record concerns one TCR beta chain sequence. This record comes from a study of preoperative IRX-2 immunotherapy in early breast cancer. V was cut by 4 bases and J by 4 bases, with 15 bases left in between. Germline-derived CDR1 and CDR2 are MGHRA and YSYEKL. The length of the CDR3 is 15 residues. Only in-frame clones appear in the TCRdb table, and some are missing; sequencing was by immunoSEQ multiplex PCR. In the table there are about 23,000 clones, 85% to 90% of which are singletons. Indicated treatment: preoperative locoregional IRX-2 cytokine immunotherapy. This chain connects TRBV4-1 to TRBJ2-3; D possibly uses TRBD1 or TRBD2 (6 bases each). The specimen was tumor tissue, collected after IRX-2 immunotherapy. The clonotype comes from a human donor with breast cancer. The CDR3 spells CASSPDGGPADTQYF. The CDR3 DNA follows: TGCGCCAGCAGCCCAGATGGGGGGCCGGCAGATACGCAGTATTTT.